This T cell receptor (beta chain) was sequenced during a study of CD8 T cells in Susac syndrome. Roughly 0.45 to 1 ug RNA was reverse transcribed with random hexamers. Amplification of TCR beta CDR3 was carried out by immunoSEQ multiplex PCR, which covered 54 Vbeta and 13 Jbeta segments. Using its own MiXCR run on the immunoSEQ multiplex PCR reads, TCRdb lists one record per CDR3 protein. Of some 400,000 distinct CDR3 sequences in the sample, 75% to 90% were seen once. With V trimmed by 0 bases and J by 6 bases, 3 bases remained unmatched. The CDR3 is 15 amino acids. Germline values: CDR1 WSHSY, CDR2 SAAADI. The CD8+ and CD4+ T cells were isolated magnetically using a negative isolation approach, whereas the TEMRA cells were enriched by FACS.

This receptor was obtained from a human donor with multiple sclerosis. The rearrangement joins TRBV10-2 to TRBJ2-2, with TRBD2 matching 8 bases. The sequencing sample was made of CD8+ T cells from PBMCs. CDR3 sequence: CASSESGLVAGELFF. CDR3 sequence (DNA): TGCGCCAGCAGTGAGTCGGGACTAGTGGCCGGGGAGCTGTTTTTT.